This TCR beta chain was captured by sequencing in a study of T-cell memory formation after mild COVID-19. Study context: In these data, TCR clusters were largely donor specific. Study-level points and caveats: SARS-CoV-2 specificity of second-wave clones peaking day 37 was unconfirmed. Pre-infection memory already had some responding clones, implying cross-reactive memory joined.

This clonotype was seen a single time. As yet, its antigen is unknown. TCRdb reprocessed the 5' RACE reads via MiXCR and lists one record per CDR3 protein. The sample includes approximately 300,000 distinct CDR3 sequences, around a sixth of them seen just once. Sample: PBMCs or a T cell subset sorted from them (not recorded which). This receptor was identified in a man in his late teens or twenties who had mild COVID-19 (a few samples of this study predate the infection). Cell type and time point are not known.

The CDR3, as DNA: TGTGCCAGCAGCATACAGTTCTACGAGCAGTACTTC. As protein: CASSIQFYEQYF. The rearrangement links TRBV6-2 or TRBV6-3 to TRBJ2-7; D gene uncertain. Germline CDR1 is MNHEY and CDR2 is SVGEGT. V lost 6 bases and J lost 3, with 9 bases in between. The CDR3 runs to 12 residues.